Following are 8 T cell receptor beta chains from one sample sequenced in a study of T-cell reconstitution after alpha-beta-depleted transplantation in children. Unique molecular identifiers were used to barcode this TCRbeta library. Each CDR3 protein is one row after TCRdb ran MiXCR on the PCR reads. Of 450,000 to 550,000 distinct CDR3 sequences listed, more than 9.5% are singletons. The sequencing here drew on PBMCs, mostly from graft donor cells, taken 180 days after TCRalphabeta/CD19-depleted stem cell transplant. The source is a female patient between 2 and 15 years old who had a stem cell transplant for aplastic anemia, so the T cells may come from the graft donor.

This clonotype was found a few times. This chain connects TRBV7-6 to TRBJ2-3, with 7 bases matching TRBD2. Per the germline V gene, CDR1 is SGHVS and CDR2 is FNYEAQ. The CDR3 runs 15 residues. The V segment lost 0 bases and the J segment 4 bases; nucleotides outside the gene matches: 4. DNA of the CDR3: TGTGCCAGCAGCTTAGCGTGGGAGGGCTCAGATACGCAGTATTTT. Its translation is CASSLAWEGSDTQYF.

The table lists this clonotype with a few counts. The V gene is TRBV21-1, the J gene TRBJ1-2. TRBV21-1 counts as a pseudogene. The CDR3 is 15 residues long. In DNA form, the CDR3 reads TGTGCCAGCAGCAAAGAGGGCCGGAATAACTATGGCTACACCTTC. It is translated as CASSKEGRNNYGYTF.

This clonotype was found a few times. The V and J genes are TRBV5-8 and TRBJ2-3; D possibly corresponds to TRBD1 (5 bases). The CDR3 has 15 amino acids. The germline gives CDR1 SGHTS, CDR2 YDEGEE. The V and J ends lost 6 bases and 1 base respectively, with 15 bases between them. The CDR3 is CASTPLRQRTDTQYF. CDR3 in DNA: TGTGCCAGCACCCCTTTACGACAGCGCACAGATACGCAGTATTTT.

The V and J genes are TRBV10-3 and TRBJ2-1; D remains ambiguous. Germline V gene sequence: CDR1 ENHRY, CDR2 SYGVKD. V lost 0 bases, J lost 3 bases, and 6 bases lay in between. The CDR3 spans 14 residues. The CDR3 loop reads CAISESQVYNEQFF. CDR3 in DNA: TGTGCCATCAGTGAGTCCCAGGTCTACAATGAGCAGTTCTTC.

The chain has TRBV20-1 and TRBJ1-4; 7 nucleotides agree with TRBD1. V lost 6 bases to trimming and J lost 8 bases; unmatched junction nucleotides: 12. This CDR3 spans 14 amino acids. Germline loops: CDR1 DFQATT, CDR2 SNEGSKA (reference sequence). For the CDR3, the DNA is TGCAGTGCGGAAGGGGGCAGGGAGGGGGAAAAACTGTTTTTT. Its translation: CSAEGGREGEKLFF.

This clonotype has ten or more counts. The chain's CDR3 is CASSLTWQVVKQYF. In DNA, the CDR3 is TGTGCCAGCAGCTTGACTTGGCAGGTAGTAAAGCAGTACTTC. This chain connects TRBV5-5 to TRBJ2-7; D remains ambiguous. CDR1 is SGHKS and CDR2 is YYEKEE in the germline V gene (reference sequence). The CDR3 has 14 amino acids. V was trimmed by 1 base and J by 8 bases, leaving 16 bases between them. Variable domain in full (rest from reference TRBV5-5 and TRBJ2-7): DAGVTQSPTHLIKTRGQQVTLRCSPISGHKSVSWYQQVLGQGPQFIFQYYEKEERGRGNFPDRFSARQFPNYSSELNVNALLLGDSALYLCASSLTWQVVKQYFGPGTRLTVT.

This clonotype came up a few times. The genes are TRBV20-1 and TRBJ2-5, with D maybe TRBD1 (6 bases). This CDR3 spans 13 amino acids. V was trimmed by 3 bases and J by 1 base, leaving 9 bases between them. CDR1 and CDR2 from the germline V gene are DFQATT and SNEGSKA (reference sequence). The CDR3 loop reads CSASGDTQETQYF. CDR3 sequence (DNA): TGCAGTGCTAGCGGGGACACCCAAGAGACCCAGTACTTC.

Many counts were recorded for this clonotype. The rearrangement joins TRBV7-2 to TRBJ2-2; D is unclear. The CDR3 totals 16 residues. The V end lost 5 bases, the J end lost 2 bases, and 15 bases lay between the germline ends. The germline V gene has CDR1 SGHTA and CDR2 FQGNSA. CDR3: CASSPFPGPNTGELFF. The CDR3 bases are TGTGCCAGCAGCCCCTTCCCCGGGCCTAACACCGGGGAGCTGTTTTTT.